The source of this TCR beta chain is a study of metastatic and nonmetastatic thyroid tumors. Study as a whole: Where malignant and benign thyroid patients were concerned, repertoires were compared across blood and tumor or nodule tissue. Findings of the study overall: Reported TCR beta diversity, measured in blood and tumor, was significantly higher for malignant thyroid tumors than for benign nodules.

Trimming cost V 4 bases and J 5 bases; bases outside gene matches: 5. This CDR3 is 14 amino acids long. Per germline, CDR1 MNHNS and CDR2 SASEGT. TCRdb reprocessed the PCR reads using MiXCR. Among 30,000 to 35,000 clones listed, roughly 36% were seen once. All patients reached thyroid surgery having received no treatment beforehand. With regard to this clone: The antigen remains unidentified.

Sequencing was done on a sample of tumor tissue. This chain joins TRBV6-1 and TRBJ1-1; 9 bases map to TRBD1. This clonotype was obtained from a female donor with papillary thyroid cancer or a benign thyroid nodule (not recorded which). Some clones in this sample may be carry-over from other donors' samples. Here the CDR3 DNA reads TGTGCCAGCAGTGGTGGACAGGGGTCTACTGAAGCTTTCTTT. It encodes CASSGGQGSTEAFF.